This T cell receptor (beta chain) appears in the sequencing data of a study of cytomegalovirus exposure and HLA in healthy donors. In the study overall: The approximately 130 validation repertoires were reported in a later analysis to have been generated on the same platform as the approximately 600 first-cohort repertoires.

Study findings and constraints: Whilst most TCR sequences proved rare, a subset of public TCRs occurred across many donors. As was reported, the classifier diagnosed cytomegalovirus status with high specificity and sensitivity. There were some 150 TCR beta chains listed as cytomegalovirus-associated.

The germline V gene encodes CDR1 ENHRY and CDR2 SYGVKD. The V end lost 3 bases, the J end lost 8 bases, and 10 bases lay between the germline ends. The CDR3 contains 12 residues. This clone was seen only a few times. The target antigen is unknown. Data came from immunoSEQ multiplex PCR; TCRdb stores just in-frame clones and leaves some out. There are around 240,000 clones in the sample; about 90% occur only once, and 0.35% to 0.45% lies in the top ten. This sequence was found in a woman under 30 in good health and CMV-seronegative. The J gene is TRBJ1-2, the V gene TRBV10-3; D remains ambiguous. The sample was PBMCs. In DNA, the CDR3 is TGTGCCATCAGTGAAGGTGGAGGCGGCTACACCTTC. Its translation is CAISEGGGGYTF.